A single T cell receptor (beta chain) is shown here with its context. Its cognate antigen is unknown. With 1 base removed from V and 1 base from J, the gap between germline ends came to 9 bases. This CDR3 comprises 15 residues. The V gene's germline CDR1 is SEHNR and CDR2 FQNEAQ (reference sequence). The data were obtained in a study of T cells in narcolepsy. This table comes from immunoSEQ multiplex PCR, and its TCRdb copy is limited to in-frame clones, with some not included. The sample records over 30,000 clones, roughly 84% being singletons. Study-level findings and limits: HCRT-specific and TRIB2-specific autoreactive clonotypes appeared among same-patient CSF and blood CD4+ clonotypes. Reportedly, autoreactive clonotypes were serially detected in patients' blood but not controls'. Autoreactive clone sequences were missing from some blood memory CD4+ repertoires.

The V and J genes are TRBV7-9 and TRBJ2-3; D might be TRBD2 (6 bases). The TCR originated in a human donor with narcolepsy. Sequenced material: CD45RA- memory CD4+ T cells from PBMCs. The CDR3 region has the DNA TGTGCCAGCAGCTTAGGAGGGAGGTGCACAGATACGCAGTATTTT. Translating it yields CASSLGGRCTDTQYF.